The source of this TCR beta chain is a study of blood T cell repertoires in COVID-19. Trimming took 4 bases from V and 3 from J; bases not matched to a gene: 6. The length of the CDR3 is 14 residues. Germline assignment: CDR1 SGDLS and CDR2 YYNGEE. This table comes from immunoSEQ multiplex PCR, and its TCRdb copy is limited to in-frame clones, with some not included. The profile shows 130,000 or so clones, around 88% of them singletons. This clone was seen just once. V usage is TRBV9 and J usage is TRBJ2-7, with TRBD1 identical over 8 bases. Input material: peripheral blood. The TCR originated in a man aged 50 to 60 with acute or convalescent COVID-19. The CDR3 DNA follows: TGTGCCAGCAGCCCCGGGACAGGAAACTACGAGCAGTACTTC. It encodes CASSPGTGNYEQYF.